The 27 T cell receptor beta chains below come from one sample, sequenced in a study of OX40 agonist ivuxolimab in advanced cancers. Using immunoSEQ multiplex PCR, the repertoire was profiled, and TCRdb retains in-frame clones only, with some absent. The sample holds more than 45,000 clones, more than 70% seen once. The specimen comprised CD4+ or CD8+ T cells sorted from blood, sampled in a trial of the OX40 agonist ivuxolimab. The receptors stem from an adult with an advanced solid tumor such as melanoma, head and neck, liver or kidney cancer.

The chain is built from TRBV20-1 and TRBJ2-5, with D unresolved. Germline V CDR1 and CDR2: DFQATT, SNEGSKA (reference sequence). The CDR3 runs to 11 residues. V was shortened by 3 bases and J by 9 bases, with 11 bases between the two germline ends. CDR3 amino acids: CSASVQLAQYF. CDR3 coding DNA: TGCAGTGCTAGCGTCCAACTGGCCCAGTACTTC.

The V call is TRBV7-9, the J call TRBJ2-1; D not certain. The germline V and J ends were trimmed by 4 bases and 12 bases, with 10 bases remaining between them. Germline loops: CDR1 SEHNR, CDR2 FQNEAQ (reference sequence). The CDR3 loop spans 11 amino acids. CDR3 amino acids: CASSSLWGQFF. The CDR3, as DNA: TGTGCCAGCAGCTCCCTGTGGGGGCAGTTCTTC.

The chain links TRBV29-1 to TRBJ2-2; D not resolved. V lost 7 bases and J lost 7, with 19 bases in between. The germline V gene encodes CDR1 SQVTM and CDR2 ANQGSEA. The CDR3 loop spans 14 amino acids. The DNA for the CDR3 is TGCAGCGCCCAGCCGATGGGGTCGGGCGGGGAGCTGTTTTTT. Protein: CSAQPMGSGGELFF.

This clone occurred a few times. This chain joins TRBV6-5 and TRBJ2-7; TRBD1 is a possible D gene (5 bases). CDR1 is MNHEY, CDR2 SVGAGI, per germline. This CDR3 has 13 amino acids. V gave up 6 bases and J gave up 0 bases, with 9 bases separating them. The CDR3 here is CASRRQSSYEQYF. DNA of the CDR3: TGTGCCAGCAGGAGACAGTCCTCCTACGAGCAGTACTTC.

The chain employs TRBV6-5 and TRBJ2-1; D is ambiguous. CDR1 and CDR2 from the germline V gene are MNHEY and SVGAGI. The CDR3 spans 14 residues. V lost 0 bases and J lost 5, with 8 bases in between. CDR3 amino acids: CASSYSRRNNEQFF. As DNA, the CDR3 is TGTGCCAGCAGTTACTCGAGGCGGAACAATGAGCAGTTCTTC.

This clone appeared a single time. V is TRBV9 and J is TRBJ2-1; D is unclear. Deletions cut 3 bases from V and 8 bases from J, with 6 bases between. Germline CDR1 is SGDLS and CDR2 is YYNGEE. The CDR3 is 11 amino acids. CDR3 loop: CASSALDEQFF. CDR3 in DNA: TGTGCCAGCAGCGCCCTCGATGAGCAGTTCTTC.

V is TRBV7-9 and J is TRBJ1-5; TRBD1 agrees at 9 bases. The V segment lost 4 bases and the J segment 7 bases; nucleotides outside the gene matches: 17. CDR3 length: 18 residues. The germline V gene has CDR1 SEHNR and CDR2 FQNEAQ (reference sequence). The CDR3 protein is CASSSTGTGILVAQPQHF. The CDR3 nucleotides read TGTGCCAGCAGCTCGACCGGGACAGGGATTCTCGTGGCCCAGCCCCAGCATTTT.

The chain's CDR3 is CASSERQGEAFF. The CDR3 nucleotides are TGTGCCAGCAGTGAACGACAGGGTGAAGCTTTCTTT. The V gene is TRBV6-5, the J gene TRBJ1-1, with 7 bases fitting TRBD1. The V gene's germline CDR1 is MNHEY and CDR2 SVGAGI. The trim removed 5 bases at V and 7 bases at J, leaving 4 bases unmatched. CDR3 length: 12 amino acids.

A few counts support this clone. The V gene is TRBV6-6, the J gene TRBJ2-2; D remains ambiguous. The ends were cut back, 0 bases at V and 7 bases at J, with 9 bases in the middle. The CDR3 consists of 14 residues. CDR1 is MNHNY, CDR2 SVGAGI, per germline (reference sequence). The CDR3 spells CASSYSGFLGELFF. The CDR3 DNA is TGTGCCAGCAGTTACTCTGGATTTCTCGGGGAGCTGTTTTTT.

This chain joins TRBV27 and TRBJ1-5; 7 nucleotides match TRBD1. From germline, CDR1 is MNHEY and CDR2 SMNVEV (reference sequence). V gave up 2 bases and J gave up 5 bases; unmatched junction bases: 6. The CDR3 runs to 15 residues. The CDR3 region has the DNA TGTGCCAGCAGTTTAAAATTCAGGGGGGATCAGCCCCAGCATTTT. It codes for CASSLKFRGDQPQHF.

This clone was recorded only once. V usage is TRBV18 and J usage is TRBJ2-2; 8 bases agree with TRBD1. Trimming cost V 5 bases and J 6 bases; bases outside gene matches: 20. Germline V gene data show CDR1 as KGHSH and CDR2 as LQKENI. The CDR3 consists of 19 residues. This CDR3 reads CASSVQWTGTLSKAGELFF. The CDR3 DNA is TGTGCCAGCTCAGTGCAATGGACAGGGACCCTTTCGAAGGCCGGGGAGCTGTTTTTT.

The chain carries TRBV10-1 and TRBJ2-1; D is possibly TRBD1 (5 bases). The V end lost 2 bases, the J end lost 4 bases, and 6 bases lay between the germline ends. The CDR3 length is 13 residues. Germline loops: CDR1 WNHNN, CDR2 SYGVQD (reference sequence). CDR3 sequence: CASSEDSYNEQFF. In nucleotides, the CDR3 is TGCGCCAGCAGTGAGGACAGTTACAATGAGCAGTTCTTC.

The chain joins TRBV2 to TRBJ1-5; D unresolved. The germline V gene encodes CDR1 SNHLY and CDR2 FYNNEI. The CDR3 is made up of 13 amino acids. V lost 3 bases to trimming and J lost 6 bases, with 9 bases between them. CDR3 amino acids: CASSEDLSQPQHF. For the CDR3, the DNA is TGTGCCAGCAGTGAGGACCTATCTCAGCCCCAGCATTTT.

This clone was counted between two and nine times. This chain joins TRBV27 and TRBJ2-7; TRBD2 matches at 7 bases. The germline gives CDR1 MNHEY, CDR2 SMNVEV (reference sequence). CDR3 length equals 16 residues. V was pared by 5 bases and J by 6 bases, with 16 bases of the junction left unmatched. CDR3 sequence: CASSTGRRGRWGEQYF. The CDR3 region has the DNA TGTGCCAGCAGTACCGGGAGGAGGGGACGGTGGGGCGAGCAGTACTTC.

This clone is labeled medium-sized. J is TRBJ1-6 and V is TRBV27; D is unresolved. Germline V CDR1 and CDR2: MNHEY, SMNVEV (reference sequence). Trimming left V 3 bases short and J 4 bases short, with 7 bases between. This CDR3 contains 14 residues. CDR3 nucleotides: TGTGCCAGCAGTTTGGTAGTGTATAATTCACCCCTCCACTTT. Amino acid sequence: CASSLVVYNSPLHF.

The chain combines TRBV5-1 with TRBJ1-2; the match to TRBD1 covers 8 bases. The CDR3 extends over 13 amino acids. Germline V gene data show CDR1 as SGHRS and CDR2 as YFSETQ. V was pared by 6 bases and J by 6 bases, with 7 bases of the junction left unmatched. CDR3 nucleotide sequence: TGCGCCAGCAAATACCCGACAGGGGATGGCTACACCTTC. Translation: CASKYPTGDGYTF.

The CDR3 DNA reads as TGTGCCAGCAGCGACCGGGACAGGGGAGAGACCCAGTACTTC. Translating it yields CASSDRDRGETQYF. The V and J genes are TRBV21-1 and TRBJ2-5; TRBD1 is the table's D call, not checked against the DNA. TRBV21-1 is annotated as a pseudogene. The CDR3 is 14 amino acids.

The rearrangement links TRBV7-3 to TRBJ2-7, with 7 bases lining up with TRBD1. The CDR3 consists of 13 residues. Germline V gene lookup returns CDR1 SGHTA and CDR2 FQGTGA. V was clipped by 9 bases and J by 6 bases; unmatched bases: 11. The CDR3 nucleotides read TGTGCCAGTCAACTCCGACAGGGCGGCGAGCAGTACTTC. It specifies CASQLRQGGEQYF.

CDR3 in amino acids: CASTTLGNEQFF. CDR3 DNA: TGTGCCAGCACCACCCTGGGCAATGAGCAGTTCTTC. This sequence joins TRBV6-5 and TRBJ2-1, with D unresolved. The CDR3 sequence is 12 residues long. V gave up 7 bases and J gave up 6 bases, with 10 bases separating them. In germline, CDR1 is MNHEY, CDR2 SVGAGI.

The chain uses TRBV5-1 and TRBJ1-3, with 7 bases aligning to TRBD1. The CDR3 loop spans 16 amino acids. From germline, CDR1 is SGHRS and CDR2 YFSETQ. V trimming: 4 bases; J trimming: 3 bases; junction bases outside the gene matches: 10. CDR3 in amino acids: CASSQPTTGLGNTIYF. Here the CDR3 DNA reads TGCGCCAGCAGCCAACCTACGACAGGGCTTGGAAACACCATATATTTT.

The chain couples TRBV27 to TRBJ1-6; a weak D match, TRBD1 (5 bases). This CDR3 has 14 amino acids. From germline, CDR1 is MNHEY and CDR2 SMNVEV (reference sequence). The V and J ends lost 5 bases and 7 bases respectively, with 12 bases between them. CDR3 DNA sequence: TGTGCCAGCAGTGCGCAGCGGGGGAATTCACCCCTCCACTTT. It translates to CASSAQRGNSPLHF.

The CDR3 loop reads CASSLSPDSPLHF. CDR3 sequence (DNA): TGTGCCAGCAGCTTGAGTCCAGATTCACCCCTCCACTTT. The V gene is TRBV11-2, the J gene TRBJ1-6, with no clear D. Germline V gene data show CDR1 as SGHAT and CDR2 as FQNNGV. CDR3 length: 13 amino acids. Trimming took 3 bases from V and 8 from J, leaving 8 bases between them.

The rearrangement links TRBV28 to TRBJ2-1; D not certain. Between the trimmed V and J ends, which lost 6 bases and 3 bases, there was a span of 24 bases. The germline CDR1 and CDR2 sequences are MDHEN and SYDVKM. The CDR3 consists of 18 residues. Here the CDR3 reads CASSPLSGLWAHYNEQFF. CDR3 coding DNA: TGTGCCAGCAGCCCCTTATCGGGTTTGTGGGCCCACTACAATGAGCAGTTCTTC.

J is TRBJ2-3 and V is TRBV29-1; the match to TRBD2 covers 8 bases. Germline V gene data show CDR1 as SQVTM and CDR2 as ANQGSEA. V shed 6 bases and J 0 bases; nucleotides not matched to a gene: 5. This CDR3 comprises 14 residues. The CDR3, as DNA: TGCAGCGTGTTACTAGCGGCTAGCACAGATACGCAGTATTTT. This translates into CSVLLAASTDTQYF.

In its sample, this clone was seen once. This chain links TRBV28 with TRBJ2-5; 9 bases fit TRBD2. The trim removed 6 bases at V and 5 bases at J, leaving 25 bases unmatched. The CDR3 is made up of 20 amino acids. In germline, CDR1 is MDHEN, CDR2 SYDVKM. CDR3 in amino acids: CASRPVRGRKTSGTPETQYF. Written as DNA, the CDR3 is TGTGCCAGCAGACCGGTGAGGGGTCGGAAGACTAGCGGCACTCCGGAGACCCAGTACTTC. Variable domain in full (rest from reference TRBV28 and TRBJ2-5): DVKVTQSSRYLVKRTGEKVFLECVQDMDHENMFWYRQDPGLGLRLIYFSYDVKMKEKGDIPEGYSVSREKKERFSLILESASTNQTSMYLCASRPVRGRKTSGTPETQYFGPGTRLLVL.

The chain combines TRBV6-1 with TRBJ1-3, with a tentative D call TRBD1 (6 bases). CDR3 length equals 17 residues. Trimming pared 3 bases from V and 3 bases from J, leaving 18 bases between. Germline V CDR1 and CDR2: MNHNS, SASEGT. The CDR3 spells CASSEGAGARGGNTIYF. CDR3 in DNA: TGTGCCAGCAGTGAGGGCGCAGGGGCTCGAGGTGGAAACACCATATATTTT.

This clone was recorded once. CDR3 in DNA: TGCGCCAGCAGCCAATCCTATATCTCTGGAAACACCATATATTTT. Protein sequence: CASSQSYISGNTIYF. The chain links TRBV4-1 to TRBJ1-3; D unclear. Germline V CDR1 and CDR2: MGHRA, YSYEKL. The CDR3 runs 15 residues. Trimming left V 2 bases short and J 0 bases short, with 8 bases between.